A selection of T cell receptor beta chains follows, all from one sample in a study of blood T cells in healthy people across ages. TCRdb used MiXCR to reprocess the 5' RACE reads, holding one entry per CDR3 protein. There are 1.5 million to 2 million distinct CDR3 sequences in the sample; 28% occur only once, and 7.7% lies in the top ten. The specimen sequenced was blood. The receptors were sampled from a woman under 40 in good health. Each CDR3 is given with its conserved first and last residue. Each record gives: clone size, D gene, J gene, V gene, CDR3 protein, CDR3 DNA. A D gene is named only where the DNA matches it firmly. Expanded clones are given a class, and other clones once, few, many or no size at all.

>NA|NA|TRBJ2-4|TRBV7-9
CASSLGTSGRASSYNEQYF
TGTGCCAGCAGCTTAGGAACCAGCGGGCGGGCGAGCTCCTACAATGAGCAGTACTTC
>few|NA|TRBJ2-5|TRBV9
CASSVEQGAETQYF
TGTGCCAGCAGCGTAGAACAGGGTGCGGAGACCCAGTACTTC
>NA|TRBD1|TRBJ1-6|TRBV10-1
CASSVDRNNSPLHF
TGCGCCAGCAGCGTGGACAGGAATAATTCACCCCTCCACTTT
>few|NA|TRBJ2-5|TRBV29-1
CSVDLDSTRETQYF
TGCAGCGTTGACCTAGACAGCACGCGAGAGACCCAGTACTTC
>few|NA|TRBJ1-4|TRBV5-1
CASSWGESPTNEKLFF
TGCGCCAGCAGCTGGGGGGAAAGTCCAACTAATGAAAAACTGTTTTTT
>NA|TRBD2|TRBJ2-3|TRBV25-1
CASSEFLTGASGGTQYF
TGTGCCAGCAGTGAATTTCTGACGGGAGCATCGGGGGGTACGCAGTATTTT
>few|NA|TRBJ1-4|TRBV4-1
CASSHDSVNEKLFF
TGCGCCAGCAGCCATGACTCTGTAAATGAAAAACTGTTTTTT
>NA|TRBD2|TRBJ2-3|TRBV2
CASSDTSGTDTQYF
TGTGCCAGCAGTGACACTAGCGGGACCGATACGCAGTATTTT
>many|NA|TRBJ2-5|TRBV10-3
CAISEAGSGRETQYF
TGTGCCATCAGTGAGGCGGGGTCTGGGAGAGAGACCCAGTACTTC
>NA|TRBD2|TRBJ2-1|TRBV5-1
CASSLLAESPEQFF
TGCGCCAGCAGCCTTCTAGCGGAGTCCCCGGAGCAGTTCTTC
>NA|TRBD2|TRBJ2-1|TRBV7-8
CASSLVAGEVVEQFF
TGTGCCAGCAGCTTAGTAGCGGGAGAGGTTGTTGAGCAGTTCTTC
>many|NA|TRBJ1-6|TRBV10-2
CASSESGNSPLHF
TGCGCCAGCAGTGAGTCCGGCAATTCACCCCTCCACTTT
>few|TRBD1|TRBJ1-5|TRBV20-1
CSATDREKNQPQHF
TGCAGTGCGACCGACAGGGAAAAAAATCAGCCCCAGCATTTT
>NA|NA|TRBJ1-1|TRBV28
CATSSGQLNTEAFF
TGTGCCACCTCTAGCGGACAGCTGAACACTGAAGCTTTCTTT
>few|NA|TRBJ1-2|TRBV12-5
CASGLGEGILDYGYTF
TGTGCTAGTGGTTTGGGTGAGGGGATACTTGACTATGGCTACACCTTC
>NA|NA|TRBJ2-3|TRBV3-1
CASSQELTGKSTDTQYF
TGTGCCAGCAGCCAAGAATTGACAGGAAAAAGCACAGATACGCAGTATTTT
>few|NA|TRBJ2-3|TRBV12-3/TRBV12-4
CASSLLGSQYF
TGTGCCAGCAGTTTACTAGGTTCGCAGTATTTT
>NA|NA|TRBJ2-1|TRBV6-2/TRBV6-3
CASGPALREQFF
TGTGCCAGCGGACCAGCATTACGGGAGCAGTTCTTC
>few|TRBD1|TRBJ1-2|TRBV20-1
CSATGGFYGYTF
TGCAGTGCTACAGGGGGTTTTTATGGCTACACCTTC
>few|TRBD1|TRBJ1-1|TRBV9
CASSEDRGAEAFF
TGTGCCAGCAGTGAAGACAGGGGAGCTGAAGCTTTCTTT
>NA|NA|TRBJ1-1|TRBV9
CASSVGVGTDEAFF
TGTGCCAGCAGCGTAGGGGTAGGGACGGACGAAGCTTTCTTT
>NA|TRBD1|TRBJ1-3|TRBV12-3/TRBV12-4
CASSPRGQAGRNTIYF
TGTGCCAGCAGTCCGCGGGGACAGGCGGGGAGAAACACCATATATTTT
>many|TRBD2|TRBJ2-1|TRBV11-2
CASSLASGRELEQFF
TGTGCCAGCAGCTTAGCTAGCGGTCGCGAGCTTGAGCAGTTCTTC
>NA|TRBD1|TRBJ1-4|TRBV28
CASSLSQTGGNEKLFF
TGTGCCAGCAGTTTAAGCCAGACAGGGGGCAATGAAAAACTGTTTTTT
>many|NA|TRBJ2-5|TRBV24-1
CATSDPPVETQYF
TGTGCCACCAGTGACCCCCCGGTTGAGACCCAGTACTTC
>NA|TRBD1|TRBJ2-5|TRBV7-2
CASSLGTGGIGETQYF
TGTGCCAGCAGCTTGGGGACAGGGGGCATAGGGGAGACCCAGTACTTC
>NA|NA|TRBJ2-1|TRBV7-9
CASRAEEEDEQFF
TGTGCCAGCAGGGCAGAGGAGGAGGACGAGCAGTTCTTC
>NA|NA|TRBJ1-4|TRBV7-9
CASSSAPPGPTGEKLFF
TGTGCCAGCAGCTCCGCACCGCCGGGACCAACAGGAGAAAAACTGTTTTTT
>NA|TRBD1|TRBJ1-2|TRBV5-1
CASSRTPGQGGGYTF
TGCGCCAGCAGCCGGACACCGGGACAGGGAGGAGGCTACACCTTC